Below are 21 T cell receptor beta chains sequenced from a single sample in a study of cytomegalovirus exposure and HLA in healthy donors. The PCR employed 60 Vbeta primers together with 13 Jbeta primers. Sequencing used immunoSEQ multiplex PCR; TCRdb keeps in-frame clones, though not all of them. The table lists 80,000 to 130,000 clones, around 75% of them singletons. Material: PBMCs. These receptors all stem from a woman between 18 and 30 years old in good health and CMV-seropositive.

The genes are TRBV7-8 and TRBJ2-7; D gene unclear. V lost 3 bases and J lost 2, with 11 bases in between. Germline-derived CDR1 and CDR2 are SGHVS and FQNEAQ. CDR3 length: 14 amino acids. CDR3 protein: CASSFAGSPYEQYF. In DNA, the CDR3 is TGTGCCAGCAGCTTTGCCGGTTCCCCCTACGAGCAGTACTTC.

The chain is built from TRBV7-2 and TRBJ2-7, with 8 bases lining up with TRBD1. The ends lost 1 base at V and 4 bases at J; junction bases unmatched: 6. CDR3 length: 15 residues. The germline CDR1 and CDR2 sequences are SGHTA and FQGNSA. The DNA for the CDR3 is TGTGCCAGCAGCTTAGATTGGACAGGGCTATACGAGCAGTACTTC. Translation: CASSLDWTGLYEQYF.

CDR3 loop: CASSLGGNINNEQFF. CDR3 nucleotides: TGTGCCAGCAGCTTAGGCGGGAATATCAACAATGAGCAGTTCTTC. The chain links TRBV7-2 to TRBJ2-1, with a weak D call TRBD2 (6 bases). CDR3 size: 15 residues. The V end lost 1 base, the J end lost 5 bases, and 12 bases lay between the germline ends. The germline V gene encodes CDR1 SGHTA and CDR2 FQGNSA.

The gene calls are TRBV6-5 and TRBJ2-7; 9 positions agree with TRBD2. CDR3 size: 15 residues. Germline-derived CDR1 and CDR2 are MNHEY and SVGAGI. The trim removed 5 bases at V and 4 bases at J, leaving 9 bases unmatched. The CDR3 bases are TGTGCCAGCAGTCCCAATAGCGGGAGTAGGTACGAGCAGTACTTC. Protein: CASSPNSGSRYEQYF.

This chain's CDR3 is CASSVGTSGNYNEQFF. For the CDR3, the DNA is TGTGCCAGTAGTGTAGGAACTAGCGGGAACTACAATGAGCAGTTCTTC. The V call is TRBV19, the J call TRBJ2-1, with 10 bases lining up with TRBD2. Germline CDR1 and CDR2: LNHDA and SQIVND (reference sequence). The CDR3 runs 16 residues. Unmatched junction bases numbered 7, after V lost 5 bases and J lost 3 bases.

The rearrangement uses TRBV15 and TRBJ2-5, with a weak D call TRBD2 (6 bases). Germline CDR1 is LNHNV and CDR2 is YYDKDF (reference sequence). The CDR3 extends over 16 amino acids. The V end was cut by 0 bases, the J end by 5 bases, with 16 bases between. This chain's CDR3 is CATSRDRGGTFETQYF. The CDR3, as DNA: TGTGCCACCAGCAGAGATAGGGGAGGAACTTTCGAGACCCAGTACTTC.

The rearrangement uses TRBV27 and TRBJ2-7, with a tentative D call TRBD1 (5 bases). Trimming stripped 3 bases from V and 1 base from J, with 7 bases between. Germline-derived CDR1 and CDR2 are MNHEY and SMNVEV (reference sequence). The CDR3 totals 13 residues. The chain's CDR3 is CASSFPGSYEQYF. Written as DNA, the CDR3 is TGTGCCAGCAGTTTCCCAGGGTCCTACGAGCAGTACTTC.

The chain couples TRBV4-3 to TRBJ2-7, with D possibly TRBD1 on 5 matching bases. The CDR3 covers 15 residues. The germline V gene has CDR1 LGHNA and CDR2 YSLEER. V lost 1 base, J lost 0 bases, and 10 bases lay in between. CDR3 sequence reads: CASSQVGQGSYEQYF. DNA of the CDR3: TGCGCCAGCAGCCAAGTCGGCCAGGGCTCCTACGAGCAGTACTTC.

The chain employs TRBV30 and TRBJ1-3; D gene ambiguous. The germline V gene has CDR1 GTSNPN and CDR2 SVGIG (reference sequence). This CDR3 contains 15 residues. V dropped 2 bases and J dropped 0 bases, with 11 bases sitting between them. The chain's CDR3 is CAWSLGGISGNTIYF. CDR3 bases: TGTGCCTGGAGTCTCGGCGGGATCTCTGGAAACACCATATATTTT.

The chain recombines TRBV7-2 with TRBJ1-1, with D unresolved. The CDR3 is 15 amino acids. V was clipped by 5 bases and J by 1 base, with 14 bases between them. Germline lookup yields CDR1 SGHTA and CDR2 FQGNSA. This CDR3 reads CASSLPPGGNTEAFF. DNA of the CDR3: TGTGCCAGCAGCCTACCCCCGGGAGGGAACACTGAAGCTTTCTTT. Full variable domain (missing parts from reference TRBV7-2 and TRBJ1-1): GAGVSQSPSNKVTEKGKDVELRCDPISGHTALYWYRQSLGQGLEFLIYFQGNSAPDKSGLPSDRFSAERTGGSVSTLTIQRTQQEDSAVYLCASSLPPGGNTEAFFGQGTRLTVV.

The CDR3 sequence: CASSQDRGSTDTQYF. In DNA, the CDR3 is TGCGCCAGCAGCCAAGATCGGGGTAGCACAGATACGCAGTATTTT. This chain connects TRBV4-3 to TRBJ2-3, with D tentatively TRBD2 (5 bases). The CDR3 is 15 residues long. Per germline, CDR1 LGHNA and CDR2 YSLEER. The V and J ends lost 0 bases and 0 bases respectively, with 7 bases between them.

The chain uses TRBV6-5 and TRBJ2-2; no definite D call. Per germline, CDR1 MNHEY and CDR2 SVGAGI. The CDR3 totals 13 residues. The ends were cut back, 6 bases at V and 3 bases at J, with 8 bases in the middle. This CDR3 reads CASREQYTGELFF. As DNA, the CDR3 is TGTGCCAGCAGAGAACAGTACACCGGGGAGCTGTTTTTT.

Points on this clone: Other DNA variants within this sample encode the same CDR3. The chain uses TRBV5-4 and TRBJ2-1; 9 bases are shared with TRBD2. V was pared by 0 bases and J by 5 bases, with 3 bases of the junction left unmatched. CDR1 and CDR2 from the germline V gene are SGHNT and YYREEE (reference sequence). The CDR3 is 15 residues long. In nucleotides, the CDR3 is TGTGCCAGCAGCTTGGGGCTAGCGGGGAACAATGAGCAGTTCTTC. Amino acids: CASSLGLAGNNEQFF.

CDR3 amino acids: CASSRERSGNTIYF. For the CDR3, the DNA is TGTGCCAGCAGTAGAGAACGCTCTGGAAACACCATATATTTT. The rearrangement joins TRBV6-5 to TRBJ1-3; D call uncertain. This CDR3 spans 14 amino acids. V lost 5 bases, J lost 0 bases, and 8 bases lay in between. The germline V gene encodes CDR1 MNHEY and CDR2 SVGAGI.

Here the CDR3 DNA reads TGTGCCAGCAGTCTCGCTATGAACACTGAAGCTTTCTTT. It translates to CASSLAMNTEAFF. This chain links TRBV6-5 with TRBJ1-1; D not resolved. CDR3 length equals 13 residues. V lost 5 bases, J lost 0 bases, and 7 bases lay in between. From germline, CDR1 is MNHEY and CDR2 SVGAGI.

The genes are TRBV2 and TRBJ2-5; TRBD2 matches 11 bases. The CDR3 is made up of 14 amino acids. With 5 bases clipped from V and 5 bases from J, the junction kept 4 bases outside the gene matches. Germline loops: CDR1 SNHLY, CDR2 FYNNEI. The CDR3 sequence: CASSSGTSGETQYF. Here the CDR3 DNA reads TGTGCCAGCAGTTCCGGGACTAGCGGTGAGACCCAGTACTTC.

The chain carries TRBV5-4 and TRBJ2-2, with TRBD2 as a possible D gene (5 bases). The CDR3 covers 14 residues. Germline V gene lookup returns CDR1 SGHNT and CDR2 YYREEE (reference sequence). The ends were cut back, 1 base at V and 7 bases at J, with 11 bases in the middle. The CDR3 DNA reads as TGTGCCAGCAGCTTGAACTTCGGGGACGGGGAGCTGTTTTTT. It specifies CASSLNFGDGELFF.

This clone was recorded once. The CDR3 DNA is TGTGCCAGCAGCGTCACACCCTTCGAGCAGTACTTC. It translates to CASSVTPFEQYF. This sequence joins TRBV7-9 and TRBJ2-7; D uncertain. Per germline, CDR1 SEHNR and CDR2 FQNEAQ (reference sequence). The CDR3 consists of 12 residues. The V end lost 5 bases, the J end lost 6 bases, and 11 bases lay between the germline ends.

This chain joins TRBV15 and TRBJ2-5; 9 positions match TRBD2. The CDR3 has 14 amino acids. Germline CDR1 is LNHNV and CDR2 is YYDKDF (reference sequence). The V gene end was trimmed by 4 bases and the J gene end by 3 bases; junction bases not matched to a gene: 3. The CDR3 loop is CATSISGSKETQYF. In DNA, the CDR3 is TGTGCCACCAGCATTAGCGGGAGCAAAGAGACCCAGTACTTC.

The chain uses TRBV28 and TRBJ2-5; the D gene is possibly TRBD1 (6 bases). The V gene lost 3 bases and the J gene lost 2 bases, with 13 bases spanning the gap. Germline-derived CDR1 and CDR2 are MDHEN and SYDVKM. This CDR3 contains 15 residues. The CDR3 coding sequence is TGTGCCAGCAGTTTTGCAGGGGTTCTACAAGAGACCCAGTACTTC. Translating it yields CASSFAGVLQETQYF.

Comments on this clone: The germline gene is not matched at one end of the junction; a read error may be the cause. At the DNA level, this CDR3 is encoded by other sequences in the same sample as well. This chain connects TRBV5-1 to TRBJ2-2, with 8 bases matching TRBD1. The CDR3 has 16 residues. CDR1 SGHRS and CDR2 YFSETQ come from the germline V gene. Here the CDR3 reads CASSPRSDRETGELFF. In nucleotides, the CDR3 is TGCGCCAGCAGCCCCCGCTCGGACAGGGAAACCGGAGAGCTGTTTTTT.